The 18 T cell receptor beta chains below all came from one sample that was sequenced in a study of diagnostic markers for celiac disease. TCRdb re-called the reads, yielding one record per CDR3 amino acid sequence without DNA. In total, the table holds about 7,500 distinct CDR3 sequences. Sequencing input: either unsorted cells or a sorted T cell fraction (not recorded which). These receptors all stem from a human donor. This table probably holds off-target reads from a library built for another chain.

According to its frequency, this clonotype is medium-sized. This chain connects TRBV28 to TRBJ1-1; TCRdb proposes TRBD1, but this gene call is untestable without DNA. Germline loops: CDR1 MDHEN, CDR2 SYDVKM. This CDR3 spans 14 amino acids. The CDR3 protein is CASSSPVETGYAFF.

CDR3 protein: CASKRPGGLWTGELFF. J is TRBJ2-2 and V is TRBV12-3 or TRBV12-4; TCRdb's D call, TRBD2, is unchecked because there is no DNA. This CDR3 region has 16 residues.

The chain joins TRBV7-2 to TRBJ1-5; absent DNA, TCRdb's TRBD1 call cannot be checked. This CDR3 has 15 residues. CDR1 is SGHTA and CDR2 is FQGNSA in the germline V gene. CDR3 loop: CASSLRQGGNQPQHF.

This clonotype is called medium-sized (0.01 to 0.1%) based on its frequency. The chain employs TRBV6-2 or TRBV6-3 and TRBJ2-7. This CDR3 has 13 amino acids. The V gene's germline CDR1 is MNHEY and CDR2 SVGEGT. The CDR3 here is CASSYVAAYEQYF.

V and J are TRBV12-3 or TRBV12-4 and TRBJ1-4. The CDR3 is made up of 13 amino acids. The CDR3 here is CASSLVGNEKLFF.

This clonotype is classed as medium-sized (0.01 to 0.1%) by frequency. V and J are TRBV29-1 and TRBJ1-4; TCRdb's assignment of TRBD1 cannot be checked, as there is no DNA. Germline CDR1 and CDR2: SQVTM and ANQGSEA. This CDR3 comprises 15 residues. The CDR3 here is CSVADFGGTNEKLFF.

The CDR3 protein is CASSLVGRGPYNEQFF. The chain recombines TRBV7-2 with TRBJ2-1; the TCRdb D gene call, TRBD1, has no DNA to confirm it. The CDR3 spans 16 residues. CDR1 is SGHTA and CDR2 is FQGNSA in the germline V gene. Based on the CDR3 plus reference TRBV7-2 and TRBJ2-1, the full variable domain is GAGVSQSPSNKVTEKGKDVELRCDPISGHTALYWYRQSLGQGLEFLIYFQGNSAPDKSGLPSDRFSAERTGGSVSTLTIQRTQQEDSAVYLCASSLVGRGPYNEQFFGPGTRLTVL.

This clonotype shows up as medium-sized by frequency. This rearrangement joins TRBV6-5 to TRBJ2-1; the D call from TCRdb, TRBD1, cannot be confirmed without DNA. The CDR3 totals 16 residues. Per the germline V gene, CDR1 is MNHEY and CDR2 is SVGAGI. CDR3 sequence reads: CASSYQPTGSYNEQFF.

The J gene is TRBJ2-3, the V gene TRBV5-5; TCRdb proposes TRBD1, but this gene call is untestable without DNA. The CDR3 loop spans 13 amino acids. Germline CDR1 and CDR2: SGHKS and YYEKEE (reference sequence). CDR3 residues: CASGQGAPDTQYF.

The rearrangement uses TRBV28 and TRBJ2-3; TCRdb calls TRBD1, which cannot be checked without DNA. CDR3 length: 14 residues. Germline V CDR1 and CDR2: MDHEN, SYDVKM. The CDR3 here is CASSDRGHTDTQYF.

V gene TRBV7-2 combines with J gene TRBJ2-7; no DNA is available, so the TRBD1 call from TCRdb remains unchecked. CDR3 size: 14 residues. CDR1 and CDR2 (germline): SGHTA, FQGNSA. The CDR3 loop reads CASSFRDRGSEQYF.

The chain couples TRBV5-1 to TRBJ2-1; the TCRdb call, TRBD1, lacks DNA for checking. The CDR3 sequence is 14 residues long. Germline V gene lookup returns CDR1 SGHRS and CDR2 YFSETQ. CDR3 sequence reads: CATRTGPGQNEQFF.

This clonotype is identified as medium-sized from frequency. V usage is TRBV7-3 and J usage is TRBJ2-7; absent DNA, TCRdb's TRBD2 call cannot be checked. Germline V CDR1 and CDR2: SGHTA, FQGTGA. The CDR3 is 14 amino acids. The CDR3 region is CASLVLGGSYEQYF.

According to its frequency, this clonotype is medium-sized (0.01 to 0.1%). CDR3 region: CASSEGAGGEPQHF. This chain uses TRBV2 with TRBJ1-5. The CDR3 is 14 amino acids. Germline V lookup: CDR1 SNHLY, CDR2 FYNNEI.

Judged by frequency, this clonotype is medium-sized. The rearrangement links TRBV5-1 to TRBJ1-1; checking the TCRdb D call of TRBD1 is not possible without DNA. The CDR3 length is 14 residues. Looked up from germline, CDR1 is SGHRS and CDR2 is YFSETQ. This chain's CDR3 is CASSSRTVNTEAFF.

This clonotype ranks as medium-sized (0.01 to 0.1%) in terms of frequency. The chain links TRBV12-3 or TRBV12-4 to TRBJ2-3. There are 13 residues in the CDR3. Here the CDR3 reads CASSLLLTDTQYF.

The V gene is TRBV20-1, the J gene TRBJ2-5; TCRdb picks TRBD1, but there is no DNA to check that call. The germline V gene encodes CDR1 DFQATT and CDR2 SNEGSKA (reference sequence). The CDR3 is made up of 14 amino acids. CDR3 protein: CSARSGDRLATQYF.

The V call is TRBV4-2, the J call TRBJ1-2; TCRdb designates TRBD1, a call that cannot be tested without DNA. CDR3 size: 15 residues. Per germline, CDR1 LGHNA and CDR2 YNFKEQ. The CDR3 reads CASSLRQGGSYGYTF.